This T cell receptor beta chain was obtained from a study of T cell repertoires in cytomegalovirus infection. TCRdb itself ran the reads through MiXCR, one entry per CDR3 protein. The sample records about 320,000 distinct CDR3 sequences, 9.5% being singletons. The CDR3 is made up of 14 amino acids. V dropped 5 bases and J dropped 4 bases, with 12 bases sitting between them. Germline V gene sequence: CDR1 MNHEY, CDR2 SVGEGT. The source material was PBMCs. The V and J genes are TRBV6-2 or TRBV6-3 and TRBJ2-1; maybe TRBD2 (6 bases). This clonotype was obtained from a human donor in good health (CMV status not recorded). Some clones in this sample may be carry-over from other donors' samples. The CDR3 nucleotides read TGTGCCAGCAGTCCCCATAGCGGTTACAATGAGCAGTTCTTC. As protein: CASSPHSGYNEQFF.